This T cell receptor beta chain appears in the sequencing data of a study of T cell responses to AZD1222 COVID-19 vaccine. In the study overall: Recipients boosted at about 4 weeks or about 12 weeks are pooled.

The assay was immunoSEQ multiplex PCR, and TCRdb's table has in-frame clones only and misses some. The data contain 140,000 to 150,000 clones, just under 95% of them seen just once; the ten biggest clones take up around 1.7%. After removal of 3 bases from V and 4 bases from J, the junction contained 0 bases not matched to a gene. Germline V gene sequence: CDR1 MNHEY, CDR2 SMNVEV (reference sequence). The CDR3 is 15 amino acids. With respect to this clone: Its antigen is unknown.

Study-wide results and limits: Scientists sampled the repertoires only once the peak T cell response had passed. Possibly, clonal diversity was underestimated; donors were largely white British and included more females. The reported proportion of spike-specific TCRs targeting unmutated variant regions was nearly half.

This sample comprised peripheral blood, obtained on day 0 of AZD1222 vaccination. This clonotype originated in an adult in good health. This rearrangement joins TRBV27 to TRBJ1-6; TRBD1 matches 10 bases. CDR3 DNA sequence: TGTGCCAGCAGTTTGGGACAGGGGTATAATTCACCCCTCCACTTT. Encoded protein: CASSLGQGYNSPLHF.